Presented here are 25 T cell receptor beta chains from one specimen sequenced in a study of regulatory T cells in long-lasting Graves disease. The time point is: newly diagnosed GD, antithyroid drugs for less than 3 months. Following extraction of RNA from PBMCs, that RNA was used to make the TCR library. For TCR beta, libraries came from iRepertoire HTBI primers and Arm-PCR of CDR3 regions. TCRdb passed the multiplex PCR reads through MiXCR, listing each CDR3 protein once. The sample carries 240,000 or so distinct CDR3 sequences, around 20% recorded once. The source material was peripheral blood mononuclear cells (PBMCs), sampled at new diagnosis, from a patient treated with antithyroid drugs. All receptors come from a female donor with Graves disease.

This clonotype appeared a few times. The V gene is TRBV20-1, the J gene TRBJ1-5; D is unresolved. The CDR3 runs 15 residues. V was cut by 1 base and J by 0 bases, with 10 bases left in between. Germline CDR1 and CDR2: DFQATT and SNEGSKA (reference sequence). CDR3 residues: CSARVRPASNQPQHF. The CDR3 DNA sequence: TGCAGTGCTAGAGTTCGGCCGGCTAGCAATCAGCCCCAGCATTTT.

The chain has TRBV7-2 and TRBJ2-5; tentatively, D is TRBD2 (6 bases). The V and J ends lost 0 bases and 7 bases respectively, with 12 bases between them. Germline-derived CDR1 and CDR2 are SGHTA and FQGNSA. The CDR3 sequence is 14 residues long. The CDR3 DNA reads TGTGCCAGCAGCTTAGCGGAGGGTTCAGGGACCCAGTACTTC. It is translated as CASSLAEGSGTQYF.

This chain links TRBV10-2 with TRBJ2-3, with no clear D. Germline V gene lookup returns CDR1 WSHSY and CDR2 SAAADI. V gave up 3 bases and J gave up 3 bases, with 10 bases separating them. The CDR3 covers 14 residues. CDR3 in DNA: TGCGCCAGCAGTGAACTCCCTAGAACAGATACGCAGTATTTT. The encoded protein is CASSELPRTDTQYF.

The chain is built from TRBV19 and TRBJ1-1; no clear D. CDR1 LNHDA and CDR2 SQIVND come from the germline V gene (reference sequence). This CDR3 comprises 13 residues. The V gene lost 6 bases and the J gene lost 4 bases, with 12 bases spanning the gap. DNA for the CDR3: TGTGCCAGTAGGGTACCCGCGGGCACTGAAGCTTTCTTT. It yields the protein CASRVPAGTEAFF.

This clonotype was counted only a few times. The V call is TRBV9, the J call TRBJ2-1; possible D gene TRBD1, 5 bases. The length of the CDR3 is 16 residues. The V end lost 0 bases, the J end lost 4 bases, and 14 bases lay between the germline ends. Looked up from germline, CDR1 is SGDLS and CDR2 is YYNGEE. This CDR3 is CASSVVVSDSYNEQFF. The DNA of the CDR3 is TGTGCCAGCAGCGTAGTTGTATCCGACAGTTACAATGAGCAGTTCTTC.

This clonotype was detected ten times or more. The V and J genes are TRBV20-1 and TRBJ1-5; TRBD1 agrees at 10 bases. The CDR3 contains 13 residues. The trim removed 3 bases at V and 9 bases at J, leaving 5 bases unmatched. CDR1 and CDR2 from the germline V gene are DFQATT and SNEGSKA (reference sequence). The CDR3: CSASRTGGVPQHF. The CDR3 DNA sequence: TGCAGTGCTAGTAGGACAGGGGGGGTGCCCCAGCATTTT.

J is TRBJ2-7 and V is TRBV11-2, with 7 bases that match TRBD2. CDR1 is SGHAT, CDR2 FQNNGV, per germline. Losses at the gene ends were 0 bases for V and 2 bases for J; bases not matched to a gene: 7. The CDR3 extends over 16 amino acids. The CDR3, as DNA: TGTGCCAGCAGCTTAGACCTGAGCGGGGCTCCCTACGAGCAGTACTTC. Protein sequence: CASSLDLSGAPYEQYF. Variable domain in full (rest from reference TRBV11-2 and TRBJ2-7): EAGVAQSPRYKIIEKRQSVAFWCNPISGHATLYWYQQILGQGPKLLIQFQNNGVVDDSQLPKDRFSAERLKGVDSTLKIQPAKLEDSAVYLCASSLDLSGAPYEQYFGPGTRLTVT.

This clonotype showed up many times. This chain connects TRBV24-1 to TRBJ1-6, with no clear D. CDR1 is KGHDR, CDR2 SFDVKD, per germline. The CDR3 length is 15 residues. The V end was cut by 4 bases, the J end by 7 bases, with 13 bases between. CDR3 sequence: CATSEYSSANSPLHF. DNA for the CDR3: TGTGCCACCAGTGAATACTCGTCGGCCAATTCACCCCTCCACTTT.

This clonotype was detected a few times. A far larger clone is one base from this, pointing to a likely read error. The CDR3 here is CASSLEGGTQYF. CDR3 sequence (DNA): TGTGCCAGCAGCTTAGAGGGGGGGACCCAGTACTTC. The chain joins TRBV7-9 to TRBJ2-5; D tentatively fits TRBD1 or TRBD2 (6 bases each). V shed 1 base and J shed 7 bases, with 7 bases lying between them. Germline CDR1 SEHNR, CDR2 FQNEAQ (reference sequence). The CDR3 is made up of 12 amino acids.

This clonotype was observed many times. The chain joins TRBV7-2 to TRBJ2-5; D might be TRBD2 (6 bases). Per germline, CDR1 SGHTA and CDR2 FQGNSA. There are 15 residues in the CDR3. V lost 7 bases, J lost 1 base, and 16 bases lay in between. CDR3 amino acids: CASNYGSSGQETQYF. CDR3 bases: TGTGCCAGCAACTACGGGAGCAGCGGCCAAGAGACCCAGTACTTC.

This clonotype was counted at least ten times. The chain combines TRBV9 with TRBJ1-1; weak D call: TRBD1 (6 bases). CDR1 and CDR2 (germline): SGDLS, YYNGEE. V was cut by 3 bases and J by 1 base, with 13 bases left in between. CDR3 length equals 15 residues. The CDR3 bases are TGTGCCAGCAGCGCGAACTGGGGGGCGAACACTGAAGCTTTCTTT. Residues: CASSANWGANTEAFF.

This chain links TRBV18 with TRBJ2-7, with D possibly matching TRBD2 (5 bases). CDR3 length equals 13 residues. Germline lookup yields CDR1 KGHSH and CDR2 LQKENI. The ends were cut back, 3 bases at V and 5 bases at J, with 11 bases in the middle. The CDR3 DNA reads as TGTGCCAGCTCACCCGAGGGTGGTAACGAGCAGTACTTC. Protein sequence: CASSPEGGNEQYF. Full variable domain (outside the CDR3, taken from reference TRBV18 and TRBJ2-7): NAGVMQNPRHLVRRRGQEARLRCSPMKGHSHVYWYRQLPEEGLKFMVYLQKENIIDESGMPKERFSAEFPKEGPSILRIQQVVRGDSAAYFCASSPEGGNEQYFGPGTRLTVT.

This clonotype was recorded many times. This chain uses TRBV10-2 with TRBJ2-3; TRBD1 matches 9 bases. The CDR3 extends over 15 amino acids. Germline values: CDR1 WSHSY, CDR2 SAAADI. Trimming removed 1 base from V and 5 bases from J; junction bases left unmatched: 4. The CDR3 loop is CASSELGQGRDTQYF. CDR3 nucleotides: TGCGCCAGCAGTGAGTTGGGACAGGGAAGAGATACGCAGTATTTT.

This clonotype was counted at least ten times. CDR3 region: CASSLLSGSNDEQFF. CDR3 sequence (DNA): TGTGCCAGCAGTTTATTAAGCGGGAGTAATGATGAGCAGTTCTTC. The chain carries TRBV27 and TRBJ2-5, with 8 bases matching TRBD2. The J call may not be correct, given that the DNA end is closer to TRBJ2-1. This CDR3 has 15 residues. Germline-derived CDR1 and CDR2 are MNHEY and SMNVEV (reference sequence).

The chain couples TRBV6-9 to TRBJ2-1; 7 nucleotides align to TRBD1. With 6 bases clipped from V and 4 bases from J, the junction kept 12 bases outside the gene matches. The CDR3 runs to 16 residues. Germline V gives CDR1 MNHGY, CDR2 SVAAGI. In nucleotides, the CDR3 is TGTGCCAGCAGGTATCTGAGTTGGGACAGTTACAATGAGCAGTTCTTC. Amino acids: CASRYLSWDSYNEQFF.

This chain uses TRBV7-8 with TRBJ2-5; possible D gene TRBD2, 6 bases. This CDR3 is built from 14 residues. V lost 5 bases and J 4 bases, leaving 14 bases between the germline ends. Germline CDR1 reads SGHVS; CDR2 reads FQNEAQ. The DNA for the CDR3 is TGTGCCAGCAGCCTTGGGGGGTGGGGAGAGACCCAGTACTTC. This sequence encodes CASSLGGWGETQYF.

This clonotype was detected many times. This chain joins TRBV6-2 or TRBV6-3 and TRBJ2-7, with a weak D call TRBD1 (7 bases). With 0 bases removed from V and 2 bases from J, the gap between germline ends came to 17 bases. This CDR3 is 17 amino acids long. CDR1 and CDR2 from the germline V gene are MNHEY and SVGEGT. CDR3 nucleotides: TGTGCCAGCAGTTACTCGAGTGGCGGGACAGAAGCCTACGAGCAGTACTTC. As protein: CASSYSSGGTEAYEQYF.

The genes are TRBV19 and TRBJ1-2, with D unresolved. The CDR3 consists of 14 residues. The V end lost 3 bases, the J end lost 2 bases, and 10 bases lay between the germline ends. From germline, CDR1 is LNHDA and CDR2 SQIVND (reference sequence). The CDR3 nucleotides are TGTGCCAGTAGTATGGCCGTGGGAAACTATGGCTACACCTTC. Protein: CASSMAVGNYGYTF.

This clonotype came up a few times. The V gene is TRBV4-2, the J gene TRBJ2-7; tentatively, D is TRBD1 (7 bases). The CDR3 is made up of 15 amino acids. From germline, CDR1 is LGHNA and CDR2 YNFKEQ. V dropped 3 bases and J dropped 4 bases, with 16 bases sitting between them. CDR3 nucleotide sequence: TGTGCCAGCAGCCAGAGCTTGGCAGGGGGGTACGAGCAGTACTTC. It encodes CASSQSLAGGYEQYF.

Concerning this clonotype: This likely comes from a read error, as the CDR3 has no conserved phenylalanine or tryptophan at its end. The J gene is TRBJ2-7, the V gene TRBV7-2; D not certain. The germline CDR1 and CDR2 sequences are SGHTA and FQGNSA. CDR3 size: 15 residues. Here the CDR3 DNA reads TGTGCCAGCAGCTTAGATCAGCATCTCGCCTACAAGCAGTACTCC. Protein product: CASSLDQHLAYKQYS.

This clonotype was observed a handful of times. The chain has TRBV6-1 and TRBJ2-7; D remains ambiguous. Trimming pared 6 bases from V and 3 bases from J, leaving 18 bases between. Germline loops: CDR1 MNHNS, CDR2 SASEGT. The CDR3 is made up of 15 amino acids. For the CDR3, the DNA is TGTGCCAGCAGGCTAACCGGACGCCCTCACTACGAGCAGTACTTC. Translating it yields CASRLTGRPHYEQYF.

Ten or more counts support this clonotype. The chain couples TRBV18 to TRBJ2-1; a possible D gene is TRBD2 (5 bases). The germline V gene has CDR1 KGHSH and CDR2 LQKENI. V was cut by 3 bases and J by 8 bases, with 8 bases left in between. CDR3 length: 12 residues. CDR3 in DNA: TGTGCCAGCTCACCGGGAGACCATGAGCAGTTCTTC. Its protein product is CASSPGDHEQFF.

At least ten counts were recorded for this clonotype. The V call is TRBV27, the J call TRBJ2-5, with D possibly called TRBD1 or TRBD2 (5 bases each). Germline V CDR1 and CDR2: MNHEY, SMNVEV (reference sequence). This CDR3 is built from 20 residues. Trimming removed 6 bases at V and 2 bases at J, with 31 bases between. The CDR3 region is CASSPRVGLEAKRRQETQYF. DNA for the CDR3: TGTGCCAGCAGCCCCAGGGTCGGACTTGAGGCCAAACGTCGACAAGAGACCCAGTACTTC.

This clonotype was detected many times. CDR3 protein: CSVPNKDSYGYTF. Here the CDR3 DNA reads TGCAGTGTTCCGAACAAGGACAGCTATGGCTACACCTTC. The chain uses TRBV20-1 and TRBJ1-2; D might be TRBD1 (6 bases). Germline-derived CDR1 and CDR2 are DFQATT and SNEGSKA (reference sequence). The CDR3 spans 13 residues. With 7 bases removed from V and 4 bases from J, the gap between germline ends came to 16 bases.

The chain combines TRBV5-1 with TRBJ2-7, with 7 bases matching TRBD1. The germline CDR1 and CDR2 sequences are SGHRS and YFSETQ. The ends lost 4 bases at V and 7 bases at J; junction bases unmatched: 8. The CDR3 loop spans 13 amino acids. The CDR3 nucleotides are TGCGCCAGCAGCAATCCCGGGACAGAAGAGCAGTACTTC. Translation: CASSNPGTEEQYF.